This T cell receptor beta chain was found in a study of T cell responses to AZD1222 COVID-19 vaccine. Details on this clone: Its antigen is not known.

Clones were read by immunoSEQ multiplex PCR, and TCRdb kept only the in-frame ones, dropping some. The sample carries over 150,000 clones, almost 95% recorded once. General study points: Increases in Spike-specific TCR breadth and depth were seen after two AZD1222 doses. Repertoire sampling was restricted to post-peak T cell response timepoints. Only five or six individuals given AZD1222 were seropositive at baseline. Clonal diversity was possibly underestimated; the donors were predominantly white British and more often female.

Sequencing was performed on peripheral blood, taken on day 0 of AZD1222 vaccination. The sequence derives from an adult in good health.

The CDR3 region is CASSPGTGVSETQYF. The DNA for the CDR3 is TGCGCCAGCAGCCCCGGGACAGGGGTTTCAGAGACCCAGTACTTC. The chain joins TRBV5-1 to TRBJ2-5; 10 bases fit TRBD1. Germline values: CDR1 SGHRS, CDR2 YFSETQ. Losses at the gene ends were 4 bases for V and 4 bases for J; bases not matched to a gene: 7. This CDR3 contains 15 residues.